One sample yielded the 21 T cell receptor beta chains listed below, sequenced in a study of early T cells in non-severe SARS-CoV-2 infection. TCRdb re-analysed the 5' RACE reads in MiXCR, keeping a single row per CDR3 protein. The data show 85,000 to 100,000 distinct CDR3 sequences, 16% seen once. The sample comprised whole blood. The receptors come from an adult who was a healthcare worker with PCR-confirmed SARS-CoV-2 infection or an uninfected control (not recorded which).

This clonotype was seen only a few times. V and J are TRBV29-1 and TRBJ1-1; maybe TRBD1 (6 bases). Between the trimmed V and J ends, which lost 8 bases and 1 base, there was a span of 11 bases. Germline CDR1 SQVTM, CDR2 ANQGSEA. This CDR3 has 12 residues. DNA for the CDR3: TGCAGCTGTGACAGGTCGAACACTGAAGCTTTCTTT. Translating gives CSCDRSNTEAFF.

The chain joins TRBV10-3 to TRBJ2-5; D may be TRBD1 (5 bases). Trimming took 6 bases from V and 2 from J, leaving 19 bases between them. The CDR3 totals 16 residues. Germline V gene data show CDR1 as ENHRY and CDR2 as SYGVKD. CDR3 sequence: CAISQAEGQRQETQYF. The CDR3 nucleotides read TGTGCCATCAGCCAGGCGGAAGGACAACGGCAAGAGACCCAGTACTTC.

This clonotype was counted ten times or more. The chain is built from TRBV27 and TRBJ2-7, with D perhaps given as TRBD1 or TRBD2 (5 bases each). CDR1 MNHEY and CDR2 SMNVEV come from the germline V gene (reference sequence). The V end lost 6 bases, the J end lost 2 bases, and 20 bases lay between the germline ends. The CDR3 length is 16 residues. The CDR3 coding sequence is TGTGCCAGCAGGGTCCTCCAGGGATCCGGGGCCTACGAGCAGTACTTC. As protein: CASRVLQGSGAYEQYF.

This CDR3 is CATPSRGRENEQYF. CDR3 sequence (DNA): TGTGCCACCCCTTCCAGGGGGCGCGAAAACGAGCAGTACTTC. The V gene is TRBV11-2, the J gene TRBJ2-7, with 8 bases matching TRBD1. CDR1 SGHAT and CDR2 FQNNGV come from the germline V gene. V dropped 10 bases and J dropped 5; count of bases not matched to a gene: 13. The CDR3 is made up of 14 amino acids. Full variable domain (outside the CDR3, taken from reference TRBV11-2 and TRBJ2-7): EAGVAQSPRYKIIEKRQSVAFWCNPISGHATLYWYQQILGQGPKLLIQFQNNGVVDDSQLPKDRFSAERLKGVDSTLKIQPAKLEDSAVYLCATPSRGRENEQYFGPGTRLTVT.

This clonotype was picked up many times. This chain links TRBV5-1 with TRBJ2-3; possibly TRBD2 for D (6 bases). This CDR3 has 18 amino acids. V lost 1 base, J lost 3 bases, and 21 bases lay in between. Germline assignment: CDR1 SGHRS and CDR2 YFSETQ. The CDR3 DNA follows: TGCGCCAGCAGCTTGACCTGGACTCTTATAGGAGGGACAGATACGCAGTATTTT. It yields the protein CASSLTWTLIGGTDTQYF.

This clonotype was seen a few times. This chain joins TRBV29-1 and TRBJ1-2, with D uncertain. The CDR3 length is 14 residues. Germline CDR1 is SQVTM and CDR2 is ANQGSEA. Trimming shortened V by 0 bases and J by 5 bases, and 13 bases separated the two germline ends. As DNA, the CDR3 is TGCAGCGTTGAAGATCCCGGGCCCGGGTATGGCTACACCTTC. It yields the protein CSVEDPGPGYGYTF.

This clonotype has more than one count but fewer than ten. CDR3 DNA sequence: TGTGCCAGCAGTGATTTGGGGCGCGCAGATACGCAGTATTTT. Its translation is CASSDLGRADTQYF. V gene TRBV2 combines with J gene TRBJ2-3; D is possibly TRBD1 (5 bases). The CDR3 is made up of 14 amino acids. Germline values: CDR1 SNHLY, CDR2 FYNNEI. V was trimmed by 3 bases and J by 4 bases, leaving 11 bases between them.

With regard to this clonotype: At one end, the junction sequence differs from germline, possibly due to a read error. V usage is TRBV28 and J usage is TRBJ2-2, with a weak D call TRBD2 (5 bases). The length of the CDR3 is 13 residues. Germline V lookup: CDR1 MDHEN, CDR2 SYDVKM. CDR3 in amino acids: CASSIDMTGELLF. DNA of the CDR3: TGTGCCAGCAGTATAGACATGACCGGGGAGCTGCTTTTT.

The chain couples TRBV6-2 or TRBV6-3 to TRBJ1-5; D gene uncertain. V was clipped by 0 bases and J by 7 bases, with 7 bases between them. Looked up from germline, CDR1 is MNHEY and CDR2 is SVGEGT. CDR3 length: 13 residues. The CDR3 loop is CASSYSGSQPQHF. Written as DNA, the CDR3 is TGTGCCAGCAGTTACTCAGGGAGCCAGCCCCAGCATTTT.

This chain joins TRBV27 and TRBJ1-6, with D unresolved. Trimming removed 2 bases at V and 0 bases at J, with 8 bases between. CDR3 size: 16 residues. In germline, CDR1 is MNHEY, CDR2 SMNVEV (reference sequence). The CDR3 DNA is TGTGCCAGCAGTTTACAACATCCCTCCTATAATTCACCCCTCCACTTT. Its protein product is CASSLQHPSYNSPLHF.

The CDR3 sequence is CASSLVQGAGYGYTF. As DNA, the CDR3 is TGTGCCAGCAGTTTAGTTCAGGGGGCTGGCTATGGCTACACCTTC. V is TRBV12-3 or TRBV12-4 and J is TRBJ1-2; 8 bases are shared with TRBD1. This CDR3 has 15 residues. With 1 base clipped from V and 4 bases from J, the junction kept 5 bases outside the gene matches.

The V and J genes are TRBV2 and TRBJ2-7; perhaps TRBD2 as D (6 bases). This CDR3 has 13 amino acids. Looked up from germline, CDR1 is SNHLY and CDR2 is FYNNEI. Trimming pared 7 bases from V and 7 bases from J, leaving 17 bases between. The DNA of the CDR3 is TGTGCCAGCACGCGGGGACTTACACAGGAGCAGTACTTC. Translating it yields CASTRGLTQEQYF.

This clonotype was seen only a few times. The chain recombines TRBV28 with TRBJ2-5; weak D call: TRBD1 (5 bases). CDR3 length: 15 residues. The germline V gene encodes CDR1 MDHEN and CDR2 SYDVKM. V lost 5 bases and J lost 1, with 14 bases in between. The CDR3 loop reads CASSQSWTSQETQYF. CDR3 nucleotides: TGTGCCAGCAGTCAATCATGGACAAGCCAAGAGACCCAGTACTTC.

A few counts support this clonotype. V usage is TRBV14 and J usage is TRBJ1-1, with TRBD1 identical over 11 bases. The CDR3 has 15 residues. With V trimmed by 8 bases and J by 3 bases, 8 bases remained unmatched. Germline CDR1 and CDR2: SGHDN and FVKESK. CDR3 in DNA: TGTGCCAGCCAGTTGGGACAGGGGGATCACACTGAAGCTTTCTTT. Encoded protein: CASQLGQGDHTEAFF.

This clonotype has a count of ten or more. The V gene is TRBV4-3, the J gene TRBJ2-1; 7 nucleotides align to TRBD2. The V gene end was trimmed by 3 bases and the J gene end by 6 bases; junction bases not matched to a gene: 2. Germline CDR1 and CDR2: LGHNA and YSLEER. There are 13 residues in the CDR3. DNA of the CDR3: TGCGCCAGCAGCCATGAGCGGGGCAATGAGCAGTTCTTC. This sequence encodes CASSHERGNEQFF.

This chain uses TRBV29-1 with TRBJ1-1; D uncertain. Trimming cost V 6 bases and J 11 bases, with 10 bases left between them. CDR1 is SQVTM, CDR2 ANQGSEA, per germline. The CDR3 is 9 residues long. CDR3 amino acids: CSVDRWAFF. The DNA of the CDR3 is TGCAGCGTAGATAGATGGGCTTTCTTT.

This clonotype has a handful of counts. The chain carries TRBV6-5 and TRBJ2-1; 9 bases match TRBD2. CDR3 length equals 16 residues. Looked up from germline, CDR1 is MNHEY and CDR2 is SVGAGI. The ends lost 6 bases at V and 3 bases at J; junction bases unmatched: 9. The CDR3 sequence is CASRNLAGASYNEQFF. CDR3 DNA: TGTGCCAGCAGGAATTTAGCGGGGGCCAGCTACAATGAGCAGTTCTTC.

The J gene is TRBJ2-7, the V gene TRBV7-9; unclear D gene. The CDR3 spans 14 residues. The germline gives CDR1 SEHNR, CDR2 FQNEAQ (reference sequence). Trimming removed 5 bases from V and 3 bases from J, with 14 bases in between. CDR3: CASSPSSLGYEQYF. CDR3 DNA sequence: TGTGCCAGCAGCCCCTCCAGTCTGGGCTACGAGCAGTACTTC. Supplemented by reference TRBV7-9 and TRBJ2-7, the full variable domain reads DTGVSQNPRHKITKRGQNVTFRCDPISEHNRLYWYRQTLGQGPEFLTYFQNEAQLEKSRLLSDRFSAERPKGSFSTLEIQRTEQGDSAMYLCASSPSSLGYEQYFGPGTRLTVT.

In its sample, this clonotype was seen a few times. The V call is TRBV7-9, the J call TRBJ2-7; D possibly corresponds to TRBD1 (5 bases). This CDR3 contains 13 residues. Deletions cut 6 bases from V and 3 bases from J, with 12 bases between. Germline V CDR1 and CDR2: SEHNR, FQNEAQ (reference sequence). CDR3 bases: TGTGCCAGCAGTTCTGACAGATACTACGAGCAGTACTTC. It specifies CASSSDRYYEQYF.

This clonotype turned up a few times. V and J are TRBV4-1 and TRBJ2-2, with 13 nucleotides matching TRBD2. Germline V gene lookup returns CDR1 MGHRA and CDR2 YSYEKL. J lost 3 bases, V lost 1 base, and 2 bases had no gene match. The CDR3 covers 17 residues. The CDR3: CASSQATSGRYTGELFF. CDR3 bases: TGCGCCAGCAGCCAAGCGACTAGCGGGAGGTACACCGGGGAGCTGTTTTTT.

In this sample, this clonotype turned up many times. This chain joins TRBV27 and TRBJ2-7, with TRBD2 matching over 11 bases. J was trimmed by 1 base and V by 0 bases; bases with no gene match: 5. The germline CDR1 and CDR2 sequences are MNHEY and SMNVEV (reference sequence). CDR3 length: 17 amino acids. CDR3 in amino acids: CASSLSGTSGGSYEQYF. CDR3 coding DNA: TGTGCCAGCAGTTTATCCGGGACTAGCGGCGGTTCCTACGAGCAGTACTTC.